This record concerns one T cell receptor beta chain sequence. Its antigen is still unknown. Sequencing targeted expressed TCRB transcripts, as all isolated RNA had been reverse transcribed. Assay: immunoSEQ multiplex PCR; the TCRdb copy retains only in-frame clones and omits some. This repertoire shows 600,000 or so clones, about an eighth found once; its top ten account for roughly 0.11%. The sample comes from a study of beta chain features in type 1 diabetes. Study-level results: TCRB CDR3s from Type 1 diabetes patients were moderately but significantly shorter in all four CD4+ subsets.

Cells sorted by CD45RO/CCR7/CD25/CD127/CD95/CD27 comprised CD4+ naive, central memory, regulatory and stem cell-like memory cells. This CDR3 is 15 amino acids long. Trimming took off 6 bases at V and 2 bases at J, with 14 bases between the two ends. Germline CDR1 reads MNHEY; CDR2 reads SMNVEV (reference sequence). Sequencing was performed on naive CD4+ T cells from blood. The chain has TRBV27 and TRBJ1-5; unclear D gene. The clonotype comes from a man younger than 40 with type 1 diabetes. This CDR3 reads CASRRTLVGNQPQHF. In DNA form, the CDR3 reads TGTGCCAGCAGGAGGACCTTGGTAGGCAATCAGCCCCAGCATTTT.